The 6 T cell receptor beta chains below come from one sample, sequenced in a study of T cell changes during pregnancy in multiple sclerosis. The table came from immunoSEQ multiplex PCR; TCRdb's copy has only in-frame clones and leaves some out. The table includes 35,000 to 40,000 clones, roughly 88% detected once. The source material was CD4+ T cells from peripheral blood mononuclear cells, sampled before pregnancy. The origin of the receptors is a female donor with multiple sclerosis, enrolled in a pregnancy study.

This sequence joins TRBV5-4 and TRBJ1-5, with D perhaps TRBD1 (5 bases). Trimming shortened V by 0 bases and J by 4 bases, and 11 bases separated the two germline ends. The CDR3 length is 15 residues. Germline CDR1 and CDR2: SGHNT and YYREEE (reference sequence). CDR3 in amino acids: CASSLGGGDNQPQHF. CDR3 DNA: TGTGCCAGCAGCTTGGGGGGCGGGGATAATCAGCCCCAGCATTTT.

The rearrangement uses TRBV11-2 and TRBJ2-5, with a tentative D call TRBD1 (6 bases). This CDR3 comprises 14 residues. Trimming cost V 5 bases and J 2 bases, with 12 bases left between them. Looked up from germline, CDR1 is SGHAT and CDR2 is FQNNGV. CDR3 protein: CASSPTGWQETQYF. The CDR3 DNA reads TGTGCCAGCAGCCCGACAGGTTGGCAAGAGACCCAGTACTTC.

The chain has TRBV10-2 and TRBJ2-2; possible D gene TRBD2, 6 bases. The germline V and J ends were trimmed by 5 bases and 2 bases, with 12 bases remaining between them. Germline values: CDR1 WSHSY, CDR2 SAAADI. This CDR3 has 15 residues. The chain's CDR3 is CASSSGTSNTGELFF. Written as DNA, the CDR3 is TGCGCCAGCAGTTCCGGGACTTCAAACACCGGGGAGCTGTTTTTT.

V is TRBV6-1 and J is TRBJ2-1; tentatively, D is TRBD2 (6 bases). V was cut by 3 bases and J by 0 bases, with 9 bases left in between. Germline V gene lookup returns CDR1 MNHNS and CDR2 SASEGT. The CDR3 runs to 15 residues. CDR3: CASSERDPSYNEQFF. CDR3 sequence (DNA): TGTGCCAGCAGTGAGCGGGACCCCTCCTACAATGAGCAGTTCTTC.

This chain links TRBV11-3 with TRBJ2-1; TRBD2 agrees at 9 bases. Germline V gene lookup returns CDR1 SGHNT and CDR2 YENEEA. This CDR3 comprises 15 residues. V lost 3 bases, J lost 5 bases, and 5 bases stayed unmatched. The CDR3 coding sequence is TGTGCCAGCAGCTTTAGCGGGAGCGACCACAATGAGCAGTTCTTC. Translated: CASSFSGSDHNEQFF.

The V and J genes are TRBV10-2 and TRBJ1-1; 8 bases line up with TRBD1. CDR3 length: 14 amino acids. Trimming at V came to 6 bases and at J to 3 bases, leaving 6 bases not matched to a gene. CDR1 WSHSY and CDR2 SAAADI come from the germline V gene. The DNA for the CDR3 is TGCGCCAGCAGCCAGGGGGCTGGCGACACTGAAGCTTTCTTT. Its translation: CASSQGAGDTEAFF.